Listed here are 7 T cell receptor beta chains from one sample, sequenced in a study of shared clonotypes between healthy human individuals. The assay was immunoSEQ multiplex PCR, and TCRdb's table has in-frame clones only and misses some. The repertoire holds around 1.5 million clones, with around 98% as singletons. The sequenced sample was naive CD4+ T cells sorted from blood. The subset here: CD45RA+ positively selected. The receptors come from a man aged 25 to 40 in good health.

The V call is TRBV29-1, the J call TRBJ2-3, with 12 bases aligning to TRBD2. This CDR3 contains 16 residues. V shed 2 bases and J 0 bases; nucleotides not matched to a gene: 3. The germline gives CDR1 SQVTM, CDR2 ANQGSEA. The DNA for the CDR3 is TGCAGCGTTGAAACCCTAGCGGGAGGGAGCACAGATACGCAGTATTTT. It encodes CSVETLAGGSTDTQYF.

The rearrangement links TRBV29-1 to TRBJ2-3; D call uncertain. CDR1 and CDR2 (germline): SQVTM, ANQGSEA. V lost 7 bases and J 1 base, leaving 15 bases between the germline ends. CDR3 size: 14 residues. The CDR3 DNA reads TGCAGCGCATATACGTCAGTTGGCACAGATACGCAGTATTTT. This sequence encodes CSAYTSVGTDTQYF.

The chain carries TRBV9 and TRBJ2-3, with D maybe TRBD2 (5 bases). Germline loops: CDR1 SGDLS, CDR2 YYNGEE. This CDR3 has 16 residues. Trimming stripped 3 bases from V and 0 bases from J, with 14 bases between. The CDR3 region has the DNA TGTGCCAGCAGCGAACGTTCGGGATCCAGCACAGATACGCAGTATTTT. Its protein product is CASSERSGSSTDTQYF.

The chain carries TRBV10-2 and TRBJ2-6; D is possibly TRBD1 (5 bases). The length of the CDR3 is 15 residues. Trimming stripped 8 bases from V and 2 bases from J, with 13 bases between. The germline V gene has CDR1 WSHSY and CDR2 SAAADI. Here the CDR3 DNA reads TGCGCCAGCGGGGCGCCAGGCCCTGGGGCCAACGTCCTGACTTTC. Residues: CASGAPGPGANVLTF.

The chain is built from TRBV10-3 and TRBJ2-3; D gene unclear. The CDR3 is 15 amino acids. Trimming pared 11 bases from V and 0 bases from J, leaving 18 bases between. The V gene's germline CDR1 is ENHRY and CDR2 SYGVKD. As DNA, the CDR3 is TGTGCCTCACGAGCTAGTGGGTCGAGCACAGATACGCAGTATTTT. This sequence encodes CASRASGSSTDTQYF.

CDR3 protein: CASSIRGRVTGELFF. CDR3 DNA: TGTGCCAGTAGTATCAGGGGACGGGTAACCGGGGAGCTGTTTTTT. The chain joins TRBV19 to TRBJ2-2; possible D gene TRBD1, 6 bases. CDR1 is LNHDA and CDR2 is SQIVND in the germline V gene (reference sequence). V dropped 3 bases and J dropped 5 bases, with 13 bases sitting between them. The CDR3 runs to 15 residues.

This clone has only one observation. CDR3 sequence reads: CASSLASRAIPYEQYF. As DNA, the CDR3 is TGTGCCAGCAGTTTAGCGTCACGAGCAATCCCCTACGAGCAGTACTTC. The genes are TRBV27 and TRBJ2-7; D is undetermined. The CDR3 is made up of 16 amino acids. CDR1 and CDR2 from the germline V gene are MNHEY and SMNVEV (reference sequence). The V gene lost 2 bases and the J gene lost 2 bases, with 16 bases spanning the gap.